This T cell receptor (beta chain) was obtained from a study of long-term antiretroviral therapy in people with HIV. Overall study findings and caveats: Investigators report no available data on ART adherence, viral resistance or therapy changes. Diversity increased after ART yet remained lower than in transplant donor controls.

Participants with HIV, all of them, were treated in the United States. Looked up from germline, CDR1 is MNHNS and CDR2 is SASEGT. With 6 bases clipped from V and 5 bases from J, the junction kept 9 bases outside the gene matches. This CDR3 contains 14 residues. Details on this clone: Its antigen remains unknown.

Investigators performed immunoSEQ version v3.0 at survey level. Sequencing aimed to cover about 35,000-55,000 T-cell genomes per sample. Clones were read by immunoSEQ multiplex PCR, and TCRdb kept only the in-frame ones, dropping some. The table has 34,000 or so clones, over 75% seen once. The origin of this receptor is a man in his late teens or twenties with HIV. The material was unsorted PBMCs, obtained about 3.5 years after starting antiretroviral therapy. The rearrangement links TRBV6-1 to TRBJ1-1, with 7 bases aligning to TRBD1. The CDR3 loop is CASSLTGAGTEAFF. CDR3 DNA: TGTGCCAGCAGCCTTACAGGGGCAGGGACTGAAGCTTTCTTT.